This T cell receptor (beta chain) was obtained from a study of regulatory T cells in long-lasting Graves disease. This clonotype was seen repeatedly, ten times or more. Antigen specificity is unknown. The TCR beta library used iRepertoire HTBI primers with Arm-PCR amplification of CDR3. From the multiplex PCR reads, TCRdb called clonotypes with MiXCR, one entry per CDR3 protein. The data contain about half a million distinct CDR3 sequences, 9.5% to 15% of them singletons. General observations from the study: Preferential use of TRBV28, TRBJ1-2 and TRBJ2-5 was seen in persistent disease. Between persistent patients, roughly 2,600 public clonotypes were shared, exceeding the 966 shared between new patients.

Specified time point: newly diagnosed GD, antithyroid drugs for less than 3 months. Extracted PBMC RNA gave rise to the TCR library. The V end lost 1 base, the J end lost 9 bases, and 10 bases lay between the germline ends. The CDR3 is 13 residues long. Germline CDR1 is MDHEN and CDR2 is SYDVKM. In addition, the sample was reused for a study of T cells in Graves' hyperthyroidism and ophthalmopathy. That report notes: Stable hyperthyroidism and ophthalmopathy were separated using 13 V-J signatures. Ophthalmopathy got predicted by the model a median about 6.7 months before its onset.

The origin of this receptor is a woman aged 25 to 39 with Graves disease. V and J are TRBV28 and TRBJ2-1; D gene unclear. Sequenced material: peripheral blood mononuclear cells (PBMCs), taken at new diagnosis, from a patient treated with antithyroid drugs. The CDR3 spells CASSLFPISEQFF. Here the CDR3 DNA reads TGTGCCAGCAGTTTATTCCCCATCAGTGAGCAGTTCTTC.